A selection of T cell receptor beta chains follows, all from one sample in a study of T cell repertoires in cytomegalovirus infection. Via MiXCR, TCRdb re-called the reads, giving one row per CDR3 protein. This table holds under 95,000 distinct CDR3 sequences, 4% found once. Sequencing was performed on PBMCs. The receptor set was obtained from a human donor in good health (CMV status not recorded). Some clones in this sample may be carry-over from other donors' samples. CDR3s include the opening cysteine and the closing phenylalanine or tryptophan. Each record gives: V gene, clone size, D gene, J gene, CDR3 protein, CDR3 DNA. D genes are given only for firm matches. Not all rows give a size; the values are once, few, many and, for expanded clones, a class.

v_gene: TRBV7-3
abundance: many
d_gene: TRBD2
j_gene: TRBJ2-3
CDR3aa: CASSSSGGAADTQYF
CDR3nt: TGTGCCAGCAGTTCTAGCGGGGGGGCCGCAGATACGCAGTATTTT

v_gene: TRBV7-4
abundance: many
d_gene: .
j_gene: TRBJ2-5
CDR3aa: CASSLAAGTAFWGGKKTQYF
CDR3nt: TGTGCCAGCAGCCTAGCCGCTGGGACTGCCTTCTGGGGCGGTAAAAAGACCCAGTACTTC

v_gene: TRBV7-9
abundance: .
d_gene: .
j_gene: TRBJ1-5
CDR3aa: CASSLGTETPQHF
CDR3nt: TGTGCCAGCAGCTTAGGGACCGAGACGCCCCAGCATTTT

v_gene: TRBV7-2
abundance: many
d_gene: .
j_gene: TRBJ1-1
CDR3aa: CASSLDPGGWGHTTEAFF
CDR3nt: TGTGCCAGCAGCTTAGACCCGGGGGGTTGGGGCCATACGACTGAAGCTTTCTTT

v_gene: TRBV28
abundance: .
d_gene: TRBD1
j_gene: TRBJ2-5
CDR3aa: CASSRNLRDRGLKETQYF
CDR3nt: TGTGCCAGCAGTCGGAATCTGAGGGACAGGGGGTTAAAAGAGACCCAGTACTTC

v_gene: TRBV7-2
abundance: many
d_gene: .
j_gene: TRBJ1-1
CDR3aa: CASSLGQTTEAFF
CDR3nt: TGTGCCAGCAGCTTAGGGCAGACCACTGAAGCTTTCTTT

v_gene: TRBV7-2
abundance: many
d_gene: TRBD2
j_gene: TRBJ2-7
CDR3aa: CASSLEYGGSEQYF
CDR3nt: TGTGCCAGCAGCTTAGAGTACGGGGGGAGCGAGCAGTACTTC

v_gene: TRBV20-1
abundance: many
d_gene: TRBD1
j_gene: TRBJ1-2
CDR3aa: CSARLGQENYGYTF
CDR3nt: TGCAGTGCCAGGTTGGGACAGGAGAACTATGGCTACACCTTC

v_gene: TRBV7-2
abundance: many
d_gene: .
j_gene: TRBJ1-5
CDR3aa: CASSSIHRAQPQHF
CDR3nt: TGTGCCAGCAGCTCGATACACAGGGCTCAGCCCCAGCATTTT

v_gene: TRBV7-2
abundance: many
d_gene: .
j_gene: TRBJ2-1
CDR3aa: CASSLITPQNNEQFF
CDR3nt: TGTGCCAGCAGCTTAATTACACCCCAGAACAATGAGCAGTTCTTC

v_gene: TRBV7-3
abundance: many
d_gene: .
j_gene: TRBJ2-3
CDR3aa: CASSLRGPLDTQYF
CDR3nt: TGTGCCAGCAGCTTAAGGGGGCCCCTAGATACGCAGTATTTT

v_gene: TRBV7-8
abundance: many
d_gene: TRBD1
j_gene: TRBJ2-1
CDR3aa: CASSFAGTGPNEQFF
CDR3nt: TGTGCCAGCAGCTTTGCCGGGACAGGGCCGAATGAGCAGTTCTTC

v_gene: TRBV7-2
abundance: many
d_gene: .
j_gene: TRBJ2-2
CDR3aa: CASSSDRNTGELFF
CDR3nt: TGTGCCAGCAGCTCCGACCGGAACACCGGGGAGCTGTTTTTT

v_gene: TRBV12-3/TRBV12-4
abundance: many
d_gene: .
j_gene: TRBJ1-2
CDR3aa: CASTQDQEGGYTF
CDR3nt: TGTGCCAGCACCCAGGACCAAGAGGGTGGCTACACCTTC

v_gene: TRBV7-9
abundance: many
d_gene: .
j_gene: TRBJ1-1
CDR3aa: CASSRGLMNTEAFF
CDR3nt: TGTGCCAGCAGCCGGGGACTGATGAACACTGAAGCTTTCTTT

v_gene: TRBV4-2
abundance: many
d_gene: TRBD2
j_gene: TRBJ2-1
CDR3aa: CASSQGSGLAGGDEQFF
CDR3nt: TGTGCCAGCAGCCAAGGGAGTGGGCTAGCGGGGGGGGATGAGCAGTTCTTC

v_gene: TRBV7-2
abundance: many
d_gene: TRBD1
j_gene: TRBJ2-3
CDR3aa: CASSTTGGRTDTQYF
CDR3nt: TGTGCCAGCAGCACCACAGGGGGCAGAACAGATACGCAGTATTTT

v_gene: TRBV7-9
abundance: many
d_gene: TRBD2
j_gene: TRBJ2-2
CDR3aa: CASSSRGSAGELFF
CDR3nt: TGTGCCAGCAGCAGCCGCGGGAGCGCCGGGGAGCTGTTTTTT

v_gene: TRBV11-3
abundance: many
d_gene: TRBD2
j_gene: TRBJ2-1
CDR3aa: CASSAGLAVNEQFF
CDR3nt: TGTGCCAGCAGCGCGGGACTAGCGGTCAATGAGCAGTTCTTC

v_gene: TRBV3-1
abundance: many
d_gene: TRBD1
j_gene: TRBJ2-5
CDR3aa: CASSQPGQGAQETQYF
CDR3nt: TGTGCCAGCAGCCAACCCGGACAGGGGGCCCAAGAGACCCAGTACTTC

v_gene: TRBV19
abundance: many
d_gene: TRBD2
j_gene: TRBJ2-3
CDR3aa: CASAGGGTDTQYF
CDR3nt: TGTGCCAGTGCGGGAGGGGGCACAGATACGCAGTATTTT

v_gene: TRBV7-2
abundance: many
d_gene: TRBD1
j_gene: TRBJ2-7
CDR3aa: CASSLYTGGLYEQYF
CDR3nt: TGTGCCAGCAGCCTATACACAGGGGGCTTGTACGAGCAGTACTTC

v_gene: TRBV28
abundance: many
d_gene: TRBD1
j_gene: TRBJ2-3
CDR3aa: CASSLGTATDTQYF
CDR3nt: TGTGCCAGCAGTTTAGGGACAGCCACAGATACGCAGTATTTT

v_gene: TRBV7-4
abundance: many
d_gene: .
j_gene: TRBJ1-4
CDR3aa: CASSPGRSRHEKLFF
CDR3nt: TGTGCCAGCAGCCCCGGCCGGTCGAGGCATGAAAAACTGTTTTTT

v_gene: TRBV12-3/TRBV12-4
abundance: many
d_gene: .
j_gene: TRBJ1-5
CDR3aa: CASSLTFGSPQHF
CDR3nt: TGTGCCAGCAGTTTAACCTTCGGGTCGCCCCAGCATTTT

v_gene: TRBV7-2
abundance: many
d_gene: .
j_gene: TRBJ2-5
CDR3aa: CASSLQGGKETQYF
CDR3nt: TGTGCCAGCAGCCTCCAGGGGGGAAAAGAGACCCAGTACTTC

v_gene: TRBV6-8
abundance: many
d_gene: .
j_gene: TRBJ2-1
CDR3aa: CASTLRLGNEQFF
CDR3nt: TGTGCCAGCACTCTTCGACTTGGCAATGAGCAGTTCTTC

v_gene: TRBV7-2
abundance: many
d_gene: TRBD1
j_gene: TRBJ2-7
CDR3aa: CASSPTRDRTYEQYF
CDR3nt: TGTGCCAGCAGCCCTACCCGGGACAGGACCTACGAGCAGTACTTC

v_gene: TRBV12-3/TRBV12-4
abundance: many
d_gene: TRBD2
j_gene: TRBJ2-1
CDR3aa: CASSLAGGPSNEQFF
CDR3nt: TGTGCCAGCAGCTTAGCGGGAGGGCCGAGCAATGAGCAGTTCTTC

v_gene: TRBV7-2
abundance: many
d_gene: TRBD2
j_gene: TRBJ2-3
CDR3aa: CASSLASGGPDTQYF
CDR3nt: TGTGCCAGCAGCTTAGCTAGCGGGGGGCCAGATACGCAGTATTTT

v_gene: TRBV7-2
abundance: many
d_gene: .
j_gene: TRBJ2-3
CDR3aa: CASSPRGDHTQYF
CDR3nt: TGTGCCAGCAGCCCCCGAGGCGATCATACGCAGTATTTT

v_gene: TRBV6-5
abundance: many
d_gene: TRBD2
j_gene: TRBJ2-3
CDR3aa: CASRVAGGETDTQYF
CDR3nt: TGTGCCAGCAGAGTAGCGGGGGGTGAGACAGATACGCAGTATTTT

v_gene: TRBV7-3
abundance: many
d_gene: TRBD2
j_gene: TRBJ2-3
CDR3aa: CASSFGGSADTQYF
CDR3nt: TGTGCCAGCAGCTTCGGGGGGAGTGCAGATACGCAGTATTTT

v_gene: TRBV20-1
abundance: many
d_gene: .
j_gene: TRBJ1-2
CDR3aa: CSAREPGYGYTF
CDR3nt: TGCAGTGCTAGAGAGCCGGGCTATGGCTACACCTTC

v_gene: TRBV2
abundance: many
d_gene: .
j_gene: TRBJ2-7
CDR3aa: CASSYTLSYEQYF
CDR3nt: TGTGCCAGCAGTTACACACTGTCCTACGAGCAGTACTTC

v_gene: TRBV7-2
abundance: many
d_gene: .
j_gene: TRBJ2-5
CDR3aa: CASSSKHGRETQYF
CDR3nt: TGTGCCAGCAGCTCTAAGCACGGGCGAGAGACCCAGTACTTC

v_gene: TRBV7-2
abundance: many
d_gene: .
j_gene: TRBJ2-3
CDR3aa: CASSLKSEAYTDTQYF
CDR3nt: TGTGCCAGCAGCCTAAAAAGTGAGGCCTACACAGATACGCAGTATTTT

v_gene: TRBV2
abundance: .
d_gene: .
j_gene: TRBJ2-3
CDR3aa: CASTTRGGAPDTQYF
CDR3nt: TGTGCCAGCACCACCAGAGGGGGGGCCCCAGATACGCAGTATTTT

v_gene: TRBV7-2
abundance: many
d_gene: TRBD1
j_gene: TRBJ2-7
CDR3aa: CASKARQGAGEQYF
CDR3nt: TGTGCCAGCAAAGCGCGACAGGGGGCTGGGGAGCAGTACTTC

v_gene: TRBV28
abundance: many
d_gene: TRBD2
j_gene: TRBJ2-1
CDR3aa: CASSRSGPSYNEQFF
CDR3nt: TGTGCCAGCAGTCGTAGCGGGCCATCCTACAATGAGCAGTTCTTC

v_gene: TRBV7-2
abundance: many
d_gene: .
j_gene: TRBJ1-3
CDR3aa: CASSGTQGSRGNTIYF
CDR3nt: TGTGCCAGCAGCGGAACCCAGGGTTCGCGTGGAAACACCATATATTTT